This T cell receptor (gamma chain) was recorded in a study of gamma-delta T cells after stem cell transplantation. In its sample, this clone was seen a few times. This sequence is one base from a far larger clone and is likely a read error. Other nucleotide sequences in the sample specify the same CDR3. TCRdb re-called the RT-PCR reads with CATT. The sample has 900 to 950 gamma-chain clones; about a third are singletons. The V gene's germline CDR1 is GITISATS and CDR2 ISYDGTV (reference sequence). After removal of 0 bases from V and 10 bases from J, the junction contained 6 bases not matched to a gene. The CDR3 is 16 amino acids.

Input material: gamma-delta T cells. The chain links TRGV9 to TRGJP. Here the J gene came from matching the DNA to germline, since TCRdb omits it. The clonotype originates from a human donor. It is not recorded whose cells these are; they may come from a transplant donor. The CDR3 sequence: CALWEVQELGKKIKVF. DNA of the CDR3: TGTGCCTTGTGGGAGGTGCAGGAATTGGGCAAAAAAATCAAGGTATTT.